This T cell receptor (beta chain) appears in the sequencing data of a study of T-cell memory formation after mild COVID-19. TCRdb reprocessed the 5' RACE reads with MiXCR, giving one entry per CDR3 protein. This table has around 150,000 distinct CDR3 sequences, about 15% appearing once. V lost 5 bases, J lost 0 bases, and 17 bases lay in between. CDR3 size: 17 residues. The germline gives CDR1 PRHDT, CDR2 FYEKMQ (reference sequence). V is TRBV13 and J is TRBJ2-1, with D perhaps given as TRBD1 or TRBD2 (5 bases each). The clonotype originates from an adult woman who had mild COVID-19 (a few samples of this study predate the infection). Cell type and time point are not known. The sample was PBMCs or a T cell subset sorted from them (not recorded which). The CDR3 sequence is CASSPPVGESSYNEQFF. The CDR3 bases are TGTGCCAGCAGCCCCCCGGTAGGGGAGAGCTCCTACAATGAGCAGTTCTTC.